This T cell receptor beta chain was captured by sequencing in a study of blood T cell repertoires in COVID-19. About the study: T cells, B-cell-depleted T cells, or PBMCs supplied cDNA or gDNA.

Original analysis: Counts of nucleated cells, estimated from reference gene primer amplification, were obtained. Using immunoSEQ multiplex PCR, the repertoire was profiled, and TCRdb retains in-frame clones only, with some absent. The V and J calls and the clone size are those of that table, but D and trimming were determined from the DNA. Found here are some 70,000 clones, around 87% of them singletons; the top ten hold approximately 7%. A few counts support this clone. The V gene lost 4 bases and the J gene lost 7 bases, with 26 bases spanning the gap. The germline CDR1 and CDR2 sequences are LGHDT and YNNKEL (reference sequence). The CDR3 length is 18 residues.

Sequenced input: peripheral blood. The rearrangement uses TRBV3-1 (or the pseudogene TRBV3-2) and TRBJ2-1; D remains ambiguous. This TCR came from a man aged 50 to 59 with active COVID-19. The CDR3 loop reads CASSLHYISKSKKNEQFF. The CDR3 DNA reads TGTGCCAGCAGCCTCCACTACATTAGCAAGTCCAAAAAGAATGAGCAGTTCTTC.